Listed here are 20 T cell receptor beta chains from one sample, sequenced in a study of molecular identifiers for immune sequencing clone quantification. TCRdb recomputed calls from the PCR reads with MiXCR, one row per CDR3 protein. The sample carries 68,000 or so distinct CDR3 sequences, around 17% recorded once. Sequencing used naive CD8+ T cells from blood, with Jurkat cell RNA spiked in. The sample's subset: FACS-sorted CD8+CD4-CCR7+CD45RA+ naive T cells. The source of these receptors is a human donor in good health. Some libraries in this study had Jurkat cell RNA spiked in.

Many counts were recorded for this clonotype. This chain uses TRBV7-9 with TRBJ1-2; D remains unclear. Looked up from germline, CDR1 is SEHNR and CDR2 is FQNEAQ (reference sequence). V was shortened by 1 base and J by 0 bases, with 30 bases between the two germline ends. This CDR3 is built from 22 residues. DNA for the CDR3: TGTGCCAGCAGCTTAGATCCCAGTGAGTACGTCCGACCCTTCATAGCTAACTATGGCTACACCTTC. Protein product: CASSLDPSEYVRPFIANYGYTF.

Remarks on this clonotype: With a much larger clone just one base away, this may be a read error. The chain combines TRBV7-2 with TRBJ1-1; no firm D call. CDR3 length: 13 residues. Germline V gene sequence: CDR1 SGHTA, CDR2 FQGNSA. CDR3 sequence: CASSSPLLVRSSF. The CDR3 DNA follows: TGTGCCAGCAGCTCACCCCTCCTCGTCAGAAGTTCCTTT.

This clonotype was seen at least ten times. CDR3 sequence (DNA): TGTGCCAGCAGTTTACACGACAGGGGAGAAAAACTGTTTTTT. This translates into CASSLHDRGEKLFF. The rearrangement links TRBV27 to TRBJ1-4, with 8 bases aligning to TRBD1. In germline, CDR1 is MNHEY, CDR2 SMNVEV (reference sequence). With 2 bases clipped from V and 8 bases from J, the junction kept 4 bases outside the gene matches. The CDR3 loop spans 14 amino acids.

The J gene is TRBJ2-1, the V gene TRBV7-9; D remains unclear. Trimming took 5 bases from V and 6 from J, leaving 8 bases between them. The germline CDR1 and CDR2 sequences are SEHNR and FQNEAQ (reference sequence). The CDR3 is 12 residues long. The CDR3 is CASSGWRNEQFF. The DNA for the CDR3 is TGTGCCAGCAGCGGGTGGCGCAATGAGCAGTTCTTC.

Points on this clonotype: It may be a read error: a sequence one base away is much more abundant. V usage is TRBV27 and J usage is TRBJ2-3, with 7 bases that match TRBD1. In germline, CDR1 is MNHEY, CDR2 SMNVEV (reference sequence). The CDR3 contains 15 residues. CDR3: CTSSRRDSVTDTQYF. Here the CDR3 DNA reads TGTACCAGCAGCCGCCGGGACAGTGTTACAGATACGCAGTATTTT.

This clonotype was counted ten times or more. This CDR3 is CASSILPGQGASGELFF. Written as DNA, the CDR3 is TGTGCCAGCAGCATATTACCAGGACAGGGGGCTTCCGGGGAGCTGTTTTTT. This rearrangement joins TRBV7-6 to TRBJ2-2, with 11 nucleotides matching TRBD1. The V segment lost 5 bases and the J segment 6 bases; nucleotides outside the gene matches: 11. The CDR3 totals 17 residues. Germline V gene sequence: CDR1 SGHVS, CDR2 FNYEAQ. Complete variable domain (other parts from reference TRBV7-6 and TRBJ2-2): GAGVSQSPRYKVTKRGQDVALRCDPISGHVSLYWYRQALGQGPEFLTYFNYEAQQDKSGLPNDRFSAERPEGSISTLTIQRTEQRDSAMYRCASSILPGQGASGELFFGEGSRLTVL.

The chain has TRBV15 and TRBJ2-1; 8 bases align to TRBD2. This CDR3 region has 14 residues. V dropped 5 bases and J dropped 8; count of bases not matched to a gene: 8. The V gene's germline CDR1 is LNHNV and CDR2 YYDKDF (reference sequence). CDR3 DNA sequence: TGTGCCACCAGCGTAGCGGGACCTGGGGATGAGCAGTTCTTC. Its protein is CATSVAGPGDEQFF.

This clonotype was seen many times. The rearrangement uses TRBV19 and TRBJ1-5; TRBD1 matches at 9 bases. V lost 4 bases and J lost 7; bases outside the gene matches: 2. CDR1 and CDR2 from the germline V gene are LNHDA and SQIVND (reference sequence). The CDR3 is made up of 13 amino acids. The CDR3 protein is CASSRDRGQPQHF. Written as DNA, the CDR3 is TGTGCCAGTAGTAGAGACAGGGGGCAGCCCCAGCATTTT.

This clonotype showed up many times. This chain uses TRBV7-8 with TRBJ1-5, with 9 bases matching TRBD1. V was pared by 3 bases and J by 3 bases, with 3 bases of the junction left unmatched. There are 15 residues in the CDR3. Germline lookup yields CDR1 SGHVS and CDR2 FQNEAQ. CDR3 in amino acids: CASSFGTGINQPQHF. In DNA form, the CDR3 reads TGTGCCAGCAGCTTTGGGACAGGGATCAATCAGCCCCAGCATTTT.

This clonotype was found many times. The CDR3 protein is CASSRLAGGPREDTQYF. CDR3 nucleotides: TGTGCCAGCAGTCGACTAGCGGGAGGGCCTCGGGAAGATACGCAGTATTTT. This chain connects TRBV12-3 or TRBV12-4 to TRBJ2-3; 14 bases are shared with TRBD2. The CDR3 is 17 amino acids. V shed 5 bases and J 5 bases; nucleotides not matched to a gene: 9.

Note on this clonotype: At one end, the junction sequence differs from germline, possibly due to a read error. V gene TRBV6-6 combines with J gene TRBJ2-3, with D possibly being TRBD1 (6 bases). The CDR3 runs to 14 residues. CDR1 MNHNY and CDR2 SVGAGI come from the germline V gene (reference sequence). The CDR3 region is CVSSDQQGSDTQYF. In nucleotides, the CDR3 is TGTGTCAGCAGTGACCAACAGGGATCAGATACGCAGTATTTT.

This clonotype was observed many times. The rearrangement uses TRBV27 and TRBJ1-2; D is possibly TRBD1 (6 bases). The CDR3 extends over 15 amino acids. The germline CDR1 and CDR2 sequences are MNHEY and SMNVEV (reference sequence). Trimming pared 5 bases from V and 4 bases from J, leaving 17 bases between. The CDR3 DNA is TGTGCCAGCAGTCACCCCGGACAGAAGGTCTATGGCTACACCTTC. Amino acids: CASSHPGQKVYGYTF.

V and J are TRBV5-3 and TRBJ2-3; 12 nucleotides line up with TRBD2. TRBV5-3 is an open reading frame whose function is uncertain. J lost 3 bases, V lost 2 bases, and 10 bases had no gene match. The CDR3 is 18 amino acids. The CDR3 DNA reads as TGTGCCAGAAGCTTACTAGCGGGAGGACCCCTTCGGACAGATACGCAGTATTTT. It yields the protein CARSLLAGGPLRTDTQYF.

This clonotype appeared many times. The CDR3 nucleotides read TGTGCCATCAGTGCTGACAGGGGCGCTGGGGCCAACGTCCTGACTTTC. Its translation is CAISADRGAGANVLTF. The V gene is TRBV10-3, the J gene TRBJ2-6; TRBD1 matches 8 bases. This CDR3 is 16 amino acids long. The junction had 4 bases not matched to a gene; V was cut back by 4 bases and J by 2 bases. Germline values: CDR1 ENHRY, CDR2 SYGVKD.

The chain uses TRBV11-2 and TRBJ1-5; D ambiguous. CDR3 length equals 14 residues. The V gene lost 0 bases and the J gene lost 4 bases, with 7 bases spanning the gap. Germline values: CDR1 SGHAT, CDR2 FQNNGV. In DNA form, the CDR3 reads TGTGCCAGCAGCTTAGATCCGACGAATCAGCCCCAGCATTTT. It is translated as CASSLDPTNQPQHF.

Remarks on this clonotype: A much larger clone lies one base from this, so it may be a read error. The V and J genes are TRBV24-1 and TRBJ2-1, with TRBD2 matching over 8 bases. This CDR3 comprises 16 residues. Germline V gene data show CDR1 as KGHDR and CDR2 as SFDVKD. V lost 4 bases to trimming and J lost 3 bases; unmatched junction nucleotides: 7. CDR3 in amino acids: CATSELSGSFYNEQFF. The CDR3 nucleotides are TGTGCCACCAGTGAGCTAAGCGGGAGCTTCTACAATGAGCAGTTCTTC.

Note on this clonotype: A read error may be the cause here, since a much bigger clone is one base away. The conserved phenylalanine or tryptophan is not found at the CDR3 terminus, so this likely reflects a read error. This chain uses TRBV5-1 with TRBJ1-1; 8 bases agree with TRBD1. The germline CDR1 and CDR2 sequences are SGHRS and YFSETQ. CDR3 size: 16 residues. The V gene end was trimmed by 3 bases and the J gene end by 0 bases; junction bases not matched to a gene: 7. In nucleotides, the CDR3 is TGCGCCAGCAGCTCTGGACAGGGAGGAATGAACACTGAAGCTTTCTCT. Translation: CASSSGQGGMNTEAFS.

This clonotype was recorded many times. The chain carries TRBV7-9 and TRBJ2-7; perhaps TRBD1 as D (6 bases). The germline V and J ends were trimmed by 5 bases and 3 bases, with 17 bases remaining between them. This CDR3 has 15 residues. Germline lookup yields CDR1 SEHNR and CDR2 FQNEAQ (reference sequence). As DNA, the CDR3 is TGTGCCAGCAGCCCGTCGACAGGTAACATCTACGAGCAGTACTTC. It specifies CASSPSTGNIYEQYF.

The CDR3 coding sequence is TGCGCCAGCAGCGATCTAACGGGACAGGGCTACGAGCAGTACTTC. Its translation: CASSDLTGQGYEQYF. V is TRBV5-1 and J is TRBJ2-7; TRBD1 aligns across 9 bases. The CDR3 consists of 15 residues. V lost 4 bases, J lost 3 bases, and 8 bases stayed unmatched. In germline, CDR1 is SGHRS, CDR2 YFSETQ.

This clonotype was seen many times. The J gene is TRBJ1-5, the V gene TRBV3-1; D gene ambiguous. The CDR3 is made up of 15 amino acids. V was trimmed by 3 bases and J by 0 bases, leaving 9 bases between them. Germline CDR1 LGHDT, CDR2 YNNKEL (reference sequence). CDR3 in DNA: TGTGCCAGCAGCCAGGGATCATATAGCAATCAGCCCCAGCATTTT. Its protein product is CASSQGSYSNQPQHF.